This T cell receptor (beta chain) was sequenced during a study of blood T cell repertoires in COVID-19. In the study overall: Sites across the United States, Italy and Spain contributed samples from acute and convalescent COVID-19. Sources were T cells, B-cell-depleted T cells, or PBMCs; the material itself was cDNA or gDNA.

This clone appeared many times. Trimming shortened V by 2 bases and J by 0 bases, and 5 bases separated the two germline ends. In germline, CDR1 is MDHEN, CDR2 SYDVKM. The CDR3 is 14 amino acids. As processed by the authors: Estimates of nucleated cell counts were drawn from the amplification of reference gene primers. This table comes from immunoSEQ multiplex PCR, and its TCRdb copy is limited to in-frame clones, with some not included. The V and J calls and clone size are taken from that table; D and trimming were inferred from the DNA. The sample includes approximately 200,000 clones, around 79% of them seen just once.

The sample taken for sequencing was peripheral blood. The chain has TRBV28 and TRBJ1-3; D not certain. The clonotype comes from a woman aged 45-65 years with acute or convalescent COVID-19. CDR3 coding DNA: TGTGCCAGCAGTTTAGTTAGCTCTGGAAACACCATATATTTT. Its translation: CASSLVSSGNTIYF.